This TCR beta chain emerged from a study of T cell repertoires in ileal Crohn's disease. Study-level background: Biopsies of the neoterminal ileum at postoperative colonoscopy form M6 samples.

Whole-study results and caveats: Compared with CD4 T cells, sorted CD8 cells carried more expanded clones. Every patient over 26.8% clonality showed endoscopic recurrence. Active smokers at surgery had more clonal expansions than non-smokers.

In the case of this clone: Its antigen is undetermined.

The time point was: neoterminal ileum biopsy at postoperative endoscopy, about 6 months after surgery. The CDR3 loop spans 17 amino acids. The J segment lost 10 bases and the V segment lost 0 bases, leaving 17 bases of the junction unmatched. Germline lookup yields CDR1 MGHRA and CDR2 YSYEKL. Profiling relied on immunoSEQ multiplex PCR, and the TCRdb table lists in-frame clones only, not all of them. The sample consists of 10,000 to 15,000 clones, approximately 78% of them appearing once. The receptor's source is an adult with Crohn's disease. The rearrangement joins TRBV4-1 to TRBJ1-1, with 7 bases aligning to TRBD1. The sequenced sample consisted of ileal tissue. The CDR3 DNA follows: TGCGCCAGCAGCCAAGACCCTTCCGGGACAGACTCTTCTGCAGCTTTCTTT. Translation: CASSQDPSGTDSSAAFF.